Each of the 10 T cell receptor beta chains below was sequenced from the same sample in a study of metastatic and nonmetastatic thyroid tumors (dated by TCRdb to the early 2020s). The method behind the library was PCR. The data were produced on an Illumina HiSeq 4000. TCRdb reworked the public reads: Q25 trimming with fastp, MiXCR clone assembly, productive beta chains retained. The table for this sample lists 25,000 to 35,000 clones; 20% to 30% of them were counted only once. The top ten hold about 10% of the sample. Before undergoing thyroid surgery, none of the patients had been given any kind of treatment. Specimen: blood. The receptors come from a female donor with papillary thyroid cancer or a benign thyroid nodule (not recorded which). Some clones in this sample may be carry-over from other donors' samples.

Many counts were recorded for this clone. This chain uses TRBV4-2 with TRBJ2-3; 11 bases align to TRBD1. The CDR3 is 17 amino acids. After removal of 4 bases from V and 4 bases from J, the junction contained 10 bases not matched to a gene. Germline lookup yields CDR1 LGHNA and CDR2 YNFKEQ. CDR3 sequence (DNA): TGTGCCAGCAGCCCGAGAGGACAGGGGGCCGGACCAGATACGCAGTATTTT. The encoded protein is CASSPRGQGAGPDTQYF.

This clone was counted ten times or more. V usage is TRBV11-2 and J usage is TRBJ2-7, with D uncertain. V was cut by 1 base and J by 3 bases, with 10 bases left in between. The germline V gene has CDR1 SGHAT and CDR2 FQNNGV. The CDR3 loop spans 14 amino acids. This CDR3 is CASSLGGQNYEQYF. In DNA form, the CDR3 reads TGTGCCAGCAGCTTAGGCGGTCAAAACTACGAGCAGTACTTC. Filled out from reference TRBV11-2 and TRBJ2-7, the complete variable domain reads EAGVAQSPRYKIIEKRQSVAFWCNPISGHATLYWYQQILGQGPKLLIQFQNNGVVDDSQLPKDRFSAERLKGVDSTLKIQPAKLEDSAVYLCASSLGGQNYEQYFGPGTRLTVT.

This clone was picked up many times. The chain links TRBV9 to TRBJ2-5, with a possible D match to TRBD2 (6 bases). V lost 4 bases and J lost 1, with 11 bases in between. The CDR3 has 14 amino acids. Germline CDR1 is SGDLS and CDR2 is YYNGEE. CDR3 coding DNA: TGTGCCAGCAGCCCTCGGACTACCCAAGAGACCCAGTACTTC. Translated: CASSPRTTQETQYF.

This clone has a handful of counts. The conserved final phenylalanine or tryptophan is absent from the CDR3, which likely points to a read error. The V call is TRBV20-1, the J call TRBJ2-5; D not certain. V shed 2 bases and J shed 9 bases, with 13 bases lying between them. CDR3 length: 12 amino acids. Germline V gives CDR1 DFQATT, CDR2 SNEGSKA (reference sequence). The CDR3 nucleotides read TGCAGTGCTAGACCTCCTGCGGAGTCCCAGTACTCC. This codes for CSARPPAESQYS.

The rearrangement links TRBV18 to TRBJ2-7; TRBD2 matches 8 bases. CDR1 and CDR2 (germline): KGHSH, LQKENI. The trim removed 1 base at V and 7 bases at J, leaving 6 bases unmatched. The CDR3 spans 14 residues. In DNA form, the CDR3 reads TGTGCCAGCTCACCACAGCGGGAGTCAGAAGAGCAGTACTTC. As protein: CASSPQRESEEQYF.

There are a few counts of this clone. Germline and junction disagree at one end, which may indicate a read error. The rearrangement joins TRBV6-2 or TRBV6-3 to TRBJ2-1; no definite D call. CDR3 length equals 15 residues. CDR1 and CDR2 (germline): MNHEY, SVGEGT. The CDR3 DNA is TGTGCCAGCAGTTGGACGTCCCGGGTCTACAATGAGCAGTTCTTT. Translating it yields CASSWTSRVYNEQFF.

This clone occurred a few times. This rearrangement joins TRBV24-1 to TRBJ2-5, with D hard to call. Germline values: CDR1 KGHDR, CDR2 SFDVKD. The CDR3 consists of 14 residues. V lost 4 bases and J 1 base, leaving 9 bases between the germline ends. The CDR3 nucleotides read TGTGCCACCAGTGAAGGGCCTCTCCAAGAGACCCAGTACTTC. This translates into CATSEGPLQETQYF.

This clone was seen just once. This rearrangement joins TRBV4-1 to TRBJ2-7, with D unresolved. V gave up 1 base and J gave up 6 bases, with 16 bases separating them. Germline V lookup: CDR1 MGHRA, CDR2 YSYEKL. CDR3 length equals 15 residues. The CDR3 sequence is CASSQGTHVVGEQYF. CDR3 nucleotides: TGCGCCAGCAGCCAAGGTACTCATGTCGTGGGCGAGCAGTACTTC.

The rearrangement uses TRBV18 and TRBJ1-5; unclear D gene. With 0 bases removed from V and 7 bases from J, the gap between germline ends came to 10 bases. CDR1 and CDR2 (germline): KGHSH, LQKENI. The CDR3 has 14 residues. CDR3 bases: TGTGCCAGCTCACCACCCTCCCAGGAGCAGCCCCAGCATTTT. It yields the protein CASSPPSQEQPQHF.

At least ten counts were recorded for this clone. The V gene is TRBV7-9, the J gene TRBJ1-2; D is uncertain. The CDR3 spans 14 residues. V lost 6 bases and J 1 base, leaving 12 bases between the germline ends. Germline values: CDR1 SEHNR, CDR2 FQNEAQ (reference sequence). DNA of the CDR3: TGTGCCAGCAGTAATCCGACCTTTAACTATGGCTACACCTTC. This sequence encodes CASSNPTFNYGYTF.